The rows below give T cell receptor beta chains drawn from one sample of a study of T-cell memory formation after mild COVID-19. TCRdb analysed the 5' RACE reads with MiXCR anew, one entry per CDR3 protein. The sample lists 220,000 or so distinct CDR3 sequences, 9.5% occurring once. Sequencing was carried out using PBMCs or a T cell subset sorted from them (not recorded which). The receptors shown here come from a man aged 18 to 35 who had mild COVID-19 (a few samples of this study predate the infection). Cell type and time point are not known. Both conserved end residues are part of each CDR3. Each record gives: clone size, J gene, V gene, D gene, CDR3 protein, CDR3 DNA. The D gene is left open where the match is weak. The listing skips clone size in some rows; elsewhere it reads once, few, many or a size class.

once | TRBJ2-1 | TRBV10-3 | NA | CAIMGRGREQFF | TGTGCCATCATGGGCAGGGGCCGTGAGCAGTTCTTC
few | TRBJ2-1 | TRBV14 | NA | CASSPTRASRLWHEQFF | TGTGCCAGCAGCCCCACTCGGGCCAGCCGCTTATGGCATGAGCAGTTCTTC
many | TRBJ2-3 | TRBV4-1 | TRBD2 | CASSQETSGADTQYF | TGCGCCAGCAGCCAAGAGACTAGCGGGGCAGATACGCAGTATTTT
NA | TRBJ2-7 | TRBV20-1 | NA | CSARSGVDEQYF | TGCAGTGCTAGATCAGGGGTGGACGAGCAGTACTTC
few | TRBJ2-3 | TRBV5-1 | TRBD2 | CASTWGGNSGDTQYF | TGCGCCAGCACCTGGGGAGGGAACTCGGGAGATACGCAGTATTTT
NA | TRBJ2-1 | TRBV27 | NA | CASSLKGGRAPYNEQFF | TGTGCCAGCAGTTTAAAGGGCGGGCGGGCCCCCTACAATGAGCAGTTCTTC
NA | TRBJ2-5 | TRBV24-1 | NA | CATSDLTGETQYF | TGTGCCACCAGTGATTTGACGGGGGAGACCCAGTACTTC
many | TRBJ2-1 | TRBV3-1 | TRBD1 | CASSQAPGTGVGEQFF | TGTGCCAGCAGCCAAGCCCCAGGGACAGGGGTTGGTGAGCAGTTCTTC
NA | TRBJ2-3 | TRBV3-1 | NA | CASRDLQRTDTQYF | TGTGCCAGCCGGGACTTACAACGGACGGATACGCAGTATTTT
NA | TRBJ2-1 | TRBV3-1 | TRBD2 | CASSQGTRNNEQFF | TGTGCCAGCAGCCAAGGGACTAGGAACAATGAGCAGTTCTTC
many | TRBJ1-1 | TRBV5-1 | NA | CASSLDRGLGTEAFF | TGCGCCAGCAGCTTGGATAGGGGGTTGGGCACTGAAGCTTTCTTT
few | TRBJ2-7 | TRBV10-3 | TRBD1 | CAISESQGGYEQYF | TGTGCCATCAGTGAGTCACAGGGGGGCTACGAGCAGTACTTC
few | TRBJ1-5 | TRBV18 | NA | CASSPFDGGNQPQHF | TGTGCCAGCTCACCATTCGACGGGGGCAATCAGCCCCAGCATTTT
NA | TRBJ2-1 | TRBV7-2 | TRBD2 | CASSRTSGGVAQFF | TGTGCCAGCAGCCGGACTAGCGGGGGGGTCGCGCAGTTCTTC
NA | TRBJ1-5 | TRBV29-1 | NA | CSVGDFNQPQHF | TGCAGCGTTGGGGATTTCAATCAGCCCCAGCATTTT
few | TRBJ1-3 | TRBV18 | NA | CASSPPSFGSGNTIYF | TGTGCCAGCTCACCACCGAGTTTCGGATCTGGAAACACCATATATTTT
NA | TRBJ2-3 | TRBV7-2 | NA | CASRVWSSGDTQYF | TGTGCCAGCAGGGTTTGGTCCTCGGGGGATACGCAGTATTTT
NA | TRBJ1-2 | TRBV3-1 | NA | CASSRGPDGYTF | TGTGCCAGCAGCCGGGGACCCGATGGCTACACCTTC
NA | TRBJ1-2 | TRBV6-6 | NA | CASSYSKENYGYTF | TGTGCCAGCAGTTACTCAAAAGAAAACTATGGCTACACCTTC
NA | TRBJ1-2 | TRBV6-6 | NA | CASSYRARGNYGYTF | TGTGCCAGCAGTTACCGGGCCCGGGGGAACTATGGCTACACCTTC
many | TRBJ2-7 | TRBV7-2 | NA | CASSLARGHHEQYF | TGTGCCAGCAGCTTAGCGAGGGGACACCACGAGCAGTACTTC
few | TRBJ2-7 | TRBV12-3/TRBV12-4 | NA | CASSLAWSYEQYF | TGTGCCAGCAGTTTAGCCTGGTCGTACGAGCAGTACTTC
few | TRBJ2-3 | TRBV2 | NA | CASSEIWGQTGDTQYF | TGTGCCAGCAGTGAAATATGGGGCCAGACGGGAGATACGCAGTATTTT
NA | TRBJ2-5 | TRBV12-3/TRBV12-4 | TRBD1 | CASYGQGQETQYF | TGTGCCAGCTACGGACAGGGGCAAGAGACCCAGTACTTC
few | TRBJ2-5 | TRBV7-2 | TRBD2 | CASSAAGGETQYF | TGTGCCAGCAGCGCTGCGGGGGGGGAGACCCAGTACTTC
few | TRBJ2-3 | TRBV21-1 | NA | CASSNLSLQHTDTQYF | TGTGCCAGCAGCAATCTCTCCCTCCAGCACACAGATACGCAGTATTTT
few | TRBJ2-1 | TRBV12-3/TRBV12-4 | NA | CASSLARLMIYNEQFF | TGTGCCAGCAGCCTAGCACGACTTATGATCTACAATGAGCAGTTCTTC
NA | TRBJ1-3 | TRBV12-3/TRBV12-4 | NA | CASSLGGVENTIYF | TGTGCCAGCAGTTTAGGCGGGGTAGAGAACACCATATATTTT
NA | TRBJ2-1 | TRBV7-2 | TRBD2 | CASSHPGAGVSYNEQFF | TGTGCCAGCAGCCACCCGGGAGCGGGGGTATCCTACAATGAGCAGTTCTTC
many | TRBJ2-4 | TRBV11-2 | NA | CASSLDLVGQGYF | TGTGCCAGCAGCTTAGATCTCGTGGGCCAGGGGTACTTC
NA | TRBJ1-5 | TRBV3-1 | NA | CASSPSPKVDQPQHF | TGTGCCAGCAGTCCCTCTCCTAAGGTGGATCAGCCCCAGCATTTT
few | TRBJ2-3 | TRBV10-1 | TRBD2 | CASSPRAGGSYTQYF | TGCGCCAGCAGTCCCCGGGCGGGGGGCTCGTATACGCAGTATTTT
few | TRBJ2-4 | TRBV5-1 | NA | CASSPVGQKNIQYF | TGCGCCAGCAGCCCAGTTGGACAGAAAAACATTCAGTACTTC
NA | TRBJ1-2 | TRBV4-3 | NA | CASSSLLNYGYTF | TGCGCCAGCAGTAGTCTTCTTAACTATGGCTACACCTTC
many | TRBJ1-4 | TRBV18 | TRBD1 | CASSPLADRRNEKLFF | TGTGCCAGCTCACCACTGGCGGACAGGCGTAATGAAAAACTGTTTTTT
few | TRBJ2-2 | TRBV29-1 | NA | CSVRIPNTGELFF | TGCAGCGTTCGGATCCCGAACACCGGGGAGCTGTTTTTT
NA | TRBJ1-2 | TRBV30 | NA | CAWSEGQYGYTF | TGTGCCTGGAGTGAGGGTCAGTATGGCTACACCTTC
few | TRBJ1-2 | TRBV19 | NA | CASRRYYGYTF | TGTGCCAGTAGGCGTTACTATGGCTACACCTTC
NA | TRBJ1-4 | TRBV24-1 | NA | CATTQYPLGTNEKLFF | TGTGCCACCACCCAATACCCCCTCGGGACTAATGAAAAACTGTTTTTT
NA | TRBJ1-4 | TRBV4-1 | NA | CASSLGGAGEKLFF | TGCGCCAGCAGCCTTGGGGGGGCTGGTGAAAAACTGTTTTTT
few | TRBJ2-5 | TRBV6-2/TRBV6-3 | NA | CASRWRGGPETQYF | TGTGCCAGCAGGTGGAGGGGGGGTCCTGAGACCCAGTACTTC
many | TRBJ1-3 | TRBV7-2 | NA | CASSLFLGVVDTIYF | TGTGCCAGCAGCTTATTCCTTGGGGTGGTGGACACCATATATTTT